These 2 T cell receptor beta chains share one sample of origin, sequenced in a study of shared clonotypes between healthy human individuals. Naive CD8 cells comprised CD45RO-negative, CCR7-positively selected cells, excluding terminally differentiated effector memory CD45RA+ cells. Profiled with immunoSEQ multiplex PCR; TCRdb holds only in-frame clones, not every one. The sample shows more than 2 million clones, 85% to 95% of them seen only once. Material for sequencing was naive CD8+ T cells from PBMCs. The receptors were sampled from a man between 18 and 35 years old in good health. Some clones in this sample may be carry-over from other donors' samples.

The CDR3 coding sequence is TGTGCCAGCAGTTCACCACTAGCGGGAACCTACAATGAGCAGTTCTTC. Amino acid sequence: CASSSPLAGTYNEQFF. J is TRBJ2-1 and V is TRBV28, with 10 bases lining up with TRBD2. Germline CDR1 is MDHEN and CDR2 is SYDVKM. V was pared by 4 bases and J by 2 bases, with 5 bases of the junction left unmatched. The CDR3 sequence is 16 residues long.

In the case of this clone: Distinct nucleotide sequences in the sample also encode this CDR3. The chain is built from TRBV19 and TRBJ1-1; D uncertain. This CDR3 comprises 12 residues. The germline V and J ends were trimmed by 0 bases and 6 bases, with 5 bases remaining between them. Germline V CDR1 and CDR2: LNHDA, SQIVND (reference sequence). The CDR3 nucleotides are TGTGCCAGTAGTATAGATGGGGCTGAAGCTTTCTTT. This translates into CASSIDGAEAFF.